This T cell receptor beta chain was observed in a study of cytotoxic CD8 clonotypes in ibrutinib-treated CLL. Investigators sought sequencing depths of between 1 in 200,000 and 1 in 1 million T cells. This table comes from immunoSEQ multiplex PCR, and its TCRdb copy is limited to in-frame clones, with some not included. In the table there are roughly 170,000 clones, about four fifths of which are singletons. A note on this clone: As yet, its antigen is unknown.

The V segment lost 5 bases and the J segment 8 bases; nucleotides outside the gene matches: 10. The germline V gene has CDR1 LNHDA and CDR2 SQIVND (reference sequence). CDR3 length: 14 amino acids. Study conclusions and caveats: Public clonotypes proved infrequent, and on treatment they shrank or remained steady. Relative to age-matched healthy donors, clonality at baseline was higher, and it tracked circulating CD8+ T-cell counts.

V and J are TRBV19 and TRBJ1-2; 8 nucleotides agree with TRBD1. The receptor's source is a human donor with chronic lymphocytic leukemia. Here the sequenced sample was PBMCs, taken after 24 months of ibrutinib treatment. CDR3 sequence: CASSAGQDEGGYTF. Here the CDR3 DNA reads TGTGCCAGTAGTGCGGGACAGGACGAGGGGGGCTACACCTTC. Supplemented by reference TRBV19 and TRBJ1-2, the full variable domain reads DGGITQSPKYLFRKEGQNVTLSCEQNLNHDAMYWYRQDPGQGLRLIYYSQIVNDFQKGDIAEGYSVSREKKESFPLTVTSAQKNPTAFYLCASSAGQDEGGYTFGSGTRLTVV.